Each of the 10 T cell receptor beta chains below was sequenced from the same sample in a study of blood T cell repertoires in COVID-19 (dated by TCRdb to about 2020). Receptors were amplified or captured by the immunoSEQ multiplex PCR assay. TCRdb obtained this table from immuneACCESS and retained in-frame rearrangements with V and J assigned. These tables miss some clones; where compared with another copy, unresolved V genes account for less than half of the shortfall, and the remainder is unexplained. Present in this sample are approximately 96,000 clones, over 90% of which were seen just once. Around 1.6% of the sample lies in the top ten. The specimen sequenced was peripheral blood. The source is a man in his sixties with acute or convalescent COVID-19.

The count of this clone is one. V usage is TRBV11-3 and J usage is TRBJ2-7, with 9 nucleotides matching TRBD1. Germline V gene lookup returns CDR1 SGHNT and CDR2 YENEEA. J lost 4 bases, V lost 5 bases, and 9 bases had no gene match. This CDR3 comprises 15 residues. CDR3 residues: CASSLLPGQGYEQYF. CDR3 nucleotides: TGTGCCAGCAGCCTCCTACCGGGACAGGGTTACGAGCAGTACTTC.

The chain is built from TRBV7-8 and TRBJ2-2; 10 nucleotides line up with TRBD2. Germline V lookup: CDR1 SGHVS, CDR2 FQNEAQ. Trimming at V came to 6 bases and at J to 5 bases, leaving 6 bases not matched to a gene. The CDR3 covers 15 residues. The CDR3 region has the DNA TGTGCCAGCAGGCAGACTAGCGGGTTTACCGGGGAGCTGTTTTTT. Translating it yields CASRQTSGFTGELFF.

The rearrangement links TRBV29-1 to TRBJ1-4; D call uncertain. Germline V lookup: CDR1 SQVTM, CDR2 ANQGSEA. The V end was cut by 6 bases, the J end by 7 bases, with 15 bases between. This CDR3 spans 13 amino acids. The CDR3 bases are TGCAGCGTGAACAGTGATGGGAGTGAAAAACTGTTTTTT. Translation: CSVNSDGSEKLFF.

This chain links TRBV19 with TRBJ1-1; perhaps TRBD1 as D (5 bases). With 5 bases removed from V and 2 bases from J, the gap between germline ends came to 15 bases. Germline assignment: CDR1 LNHDA and CDR2 SQIVND (reference sequence). The CDR3 consists of 15 residues. In DNA, the CDR3 is TGTGCCAGTAGTCTACCCCCGGGGGTAAACACTGAAGCTTTCTTT. This translates into CASSLPPGVNTEAFF.

This chain connects TRBV24-1 to TRBJ2-5; 7 bases map to TRBD1. This CDR3 has 15 amino acids. The germline V gene encodes CDR1 KGHDR and CDR2 SFDVKD. V dropped 5 bases and J dropped 2; count of bases not matched to a gene: 7. CDR3: CATSAFRGSQETQYF. CDR3 coding DNA: TGTGCCACCAGTGCCTTCAGGGGGAGTCAAGAGACCCAGTACTTC.

This chain joins TRBV6-1 and TRBJ1-3; D unclear. Germline CDR1 and CDR2: MNHNS and SASEGT. The CDR3 has 15 amino acids. The germline V and J ends were trimmed by 2 bases and 0 bases, with 8 bases remaining between them. The chain's CDR3 is CASSEIQYSGNTIYF. For the CDR3, the DNA is TGTGCCAGCAGTGAAATACAATACTCTGGAAACACCATATATTTT.

The chain carries TRBV18 and TRBJ1-1; TRBD1 matches at 11 bases. The V and J ends lost 7 bases and 6 bases, in that order; junction bases with no gene match: 10. The CDR3 runs 15 residues. The germline gives CDR1 KGHSH, CDR2 LQKENI. The CDR3 here is CASLRTGGGVAEAFF. The CDR3 DNA sequence: TGTGCCAGCTTACGGACAGGGGGCGGAGTGGCTGAAGCTTTCTTT.

The chain combines TRBV7-8 with TRBJ2-7, with 7 positions matching TRBD2. Trimming removed 3 bases from V and 0 bases from J; junction bases left unmatched: 8. Germline assignment: CDR1 SGHVS and CDR2 FQNEAQ. There are 16 residues in the CDR3. The CDR3 sequence is CASSFGGRAFSYEQYF. In nucleotides, the CDR3 is TGTGCCAGCAGCTTCGGGGGGAGGGCCTTCTCCTACGAGCAGTACTTC.

CDR3 residues: CASSIGQGSYNEQFF. The CDR3 DNA reads as TGTGCCAGTAGTATTGGACAGGGTTCCTACAATGAGCAGTTCTTC. This sequence joins TRBV19 and TRBJ2-1; 8 bases are shared with TRBD1. Unmatched junction bases numbered 2, after V lost 3 bases and J lost 1 base. The CDR3 has 15 residues. CDR1 and CDR2 (germline): LNHDA, SQIVND (reference sequence).

The chain combines TRBV28 with TRBJ1-4, with 10 positions matching TRBD1. The trim removed 0 bases at V and 0 bases at J, leaving 1 base unmatched. The germline CDR1 and CDR2 sequences are MDHEN and SYDVKM. The CDR3 sequence is 17 residues long. The CDR3 DNA reads TGTGCCAGCAGTTTATGGGGACAGGGGTCAACTAATGAAAAACTGTTTTTT. This translates into CASSLWGQGSTNEKLFF.